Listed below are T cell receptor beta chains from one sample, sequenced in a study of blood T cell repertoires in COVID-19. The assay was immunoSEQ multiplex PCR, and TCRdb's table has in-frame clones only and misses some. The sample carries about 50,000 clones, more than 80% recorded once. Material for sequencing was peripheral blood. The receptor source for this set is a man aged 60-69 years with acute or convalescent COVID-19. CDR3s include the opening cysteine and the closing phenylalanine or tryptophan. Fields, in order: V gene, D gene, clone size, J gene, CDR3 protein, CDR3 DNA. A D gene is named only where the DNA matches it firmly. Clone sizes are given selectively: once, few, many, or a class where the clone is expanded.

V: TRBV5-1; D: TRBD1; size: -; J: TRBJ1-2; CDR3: CASSLDVQGTLNYGYTF; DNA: TGCGCCAGCAGCTTGGATGTACAGGGGACGCTAAACTATGGCTACACCTTC
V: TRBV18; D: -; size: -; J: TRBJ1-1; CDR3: CASSPAAGAAFF; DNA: TGTGCCAGCTCACCGGCGGCAGGGGCGGCTTTCTTT
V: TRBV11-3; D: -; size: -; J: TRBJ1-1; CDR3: CASSLGRLRETEAFF; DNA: TGTGCCAGCAGCTTAGGGAGGCTCCGGGAAACTGAAGCTTTCTTT
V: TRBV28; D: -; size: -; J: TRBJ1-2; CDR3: CASNRYPDAGDYGYTF; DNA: TGTGCCAGCAATAGATACCCGGATGCGGGGGACTATGGCTACACCTTC
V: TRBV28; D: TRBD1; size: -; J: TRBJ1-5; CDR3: CASRQPTGVSQPQHF; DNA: TGTGCCAGCAGACAACCCACAGGGGTGAGTCAGCCCCAGCATTTT
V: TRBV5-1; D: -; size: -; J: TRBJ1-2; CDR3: CASSSSGDGYTF; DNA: TGCGCCAGCAGCTCCTCGGGGGACGGCTACACCTTC
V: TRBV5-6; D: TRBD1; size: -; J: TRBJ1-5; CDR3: CASSLVQGGYQPQHF; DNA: TGTGCCAGCAGCTTGGTGCAGGGGGGATATCAGCCCCAGCATTTT
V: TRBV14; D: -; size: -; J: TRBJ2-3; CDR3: CASSQGPMRTQYF; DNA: TGTGCCAGCAGCCAAGGCCCCATGCGTACGCAGTATTTT
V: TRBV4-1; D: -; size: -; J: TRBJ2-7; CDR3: CASSPHGRGIYEQYF; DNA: TGCGCCAGCAGCCCCCATGGGCGAGGGATCTACGAGCAGTACTTC
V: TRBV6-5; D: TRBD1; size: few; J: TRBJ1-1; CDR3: CASSYQTGGPGEAFF; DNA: TGTGCCAGCAGTTACCAGACAGGGGGACCGGGTGAAGCTTTCTTT
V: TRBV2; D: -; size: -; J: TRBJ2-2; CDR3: CASSEGPGGELFF; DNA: TGTGCCAGCAGTGAAGGACCAGGCGGGGAGCTGTTTTTT
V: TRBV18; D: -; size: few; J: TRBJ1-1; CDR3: CASSPVTTGHSNTEAFF; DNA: TGTGCCAGCTCACCCGTGACGACAGGACACTCGAACACTGAAGCTTTCTTT
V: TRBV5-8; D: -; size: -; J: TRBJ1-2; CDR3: CASSLRPGSSYGYTF; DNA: TGTGCCAGCAGCTTAAGGCCTGGGAGTAGCTATGGCTACACCTTC